The 24 T cell receptor beta chains listed next were all sequenced from one sample in a study of neurological immune-mediated disorders. TCRdb called the 5' RACE reads again in MiXCR, with one record for every CDR3 protein. The sample shows tens of thousands of distinct CDR3 sequences, approximately 2.4% of them seen only once. Sequencing was carried out using PBMCs. These receptors were taken from a woman in her 30s with multiple sclerosis.

In this sample, this clonotype turned up many times. The rearrangement joins TRBV20-1 to TRBJ2-4; D perhaps matches TRBD1 (6 bases). Germline-derived CDR1 and CDR2 are DFQATT and SNEGSKA (reference sequence). This CDR3 is 14 amino acids long. V was clipped by 0 bases and J by 2 bases, with 8 bases between them. The CDR3 region has the DNA TGCAGTGCTAGAGAGCAGGGGACCAAAAACATTCAGTACTTC. Its protein product is CSAREQGTKNIQYF.

This clonotype was counted many times. The V gene is TRBV11-2, the J gene TRBJ2-1, with a possible D match to TRBD1 (6 bases). The CDR3 sequence is 12 residues long. Germline-derived CDR1 and CDR2 are SGHAT and FQNNGV. Trimming removed 4 bases at V and 14 bases at J, with 15 bases between. In DNA, the CDR3 is TGTGCCAGCAGCTCGTCCCGGGACACCAAGTTCTTC. Translated, it gives CASSSSRDTKFF.

This clonotype was picked up many times. The V call is TRBV7-2, the J call TRBJ2-5; 10 bases agree with TRBD2. The germline V gene has CDR1 SGHTA and CDR2 FQGNSA. The CDR3 consists of 16 residues. The J segment lost 3 bases and the V segment lost 4 bases, leaving 8 bases of the junction unmatched. For the CDR3, the DNA is TGTGCCAGCAGCTCCTTTAGCGGGGGGTTAAAAGAGACCCAGTACTTC. This gives the protein CASSSFSGGLKETQYF.

This clonotype was seen at least ten times. The rearrangement uses TRBV12-3 or TRBV12-4 and TRBJ2-1; no reliable D call. The CDR3 covers 14 residues. Trimming left V 5 bases short and J 5 bases short, with 13 bases between. This CDR3 is CASSPTEVNNEQFF. The CDR3 nucleotides read TGTGCCAGCAGTCCGACCGAGGTTAACAATGAGCAGTTCTTC.

The sample holds many counts of this clonotype. This sequence joins TRBV5-1 and TRBJ1-1, with 9 bases identical to TRBD1. CDR3 size: 14 residues. The germline gives CDR1 SGHRS, CDR2 YFSETQ. The ends lost 4 bases at V and 6 bases at J; junction bases unmatched: 7. The CDR3 reads CASSRGQGPAEAFF. The CDR3 coding sequence is TGCGCCAGCAGCAGGGGACAGGGCCCCGCTGAAGCTTTCTTT.

This clonotype has ten or more counts. The rearrangement links TRBV19 to TRBJ2-7; 9 bases fit TRBD1. The CDR3 has 16 residues. Losses at the gene ends were 3 bases for V and 5 bases for J; bases not matched to a gene: 11. Germline CDR1 is LNHDA and CDR2 is SQIVND (reference sequence). CDR3 amino acids: CASSIHPGQGRDEQYF. CDR3 DNA: TGTGCCAGTAGTATTCACCCGGGACAGGGAAGGGACGAGCAGTACTTC.

Many counts were recorded for this clonotype. The V and J genes are TRBV20-1 and TRBJ1-1, with D perhaps matching TRBD1 (5 bases). CDR3 length equals 13 residues. V was cut by 5 bases and J by 9 bases, with 19 bases left in between. CDR1 DFQATT and CDR2 SNEGSKA come from the germline V gene (reference sequence). CDR3 DNA sequence: TGCAGTGCTTTAGCCCCACGCGGGACGCAAGCTTTCTTT. Encoded protein: CSALAPRGTQAFF.

This clonotype was seen repeatedly, ten times or more. The chain employs TRBV7-6 and TRBJ1-1; 10 bases fit TRBD1. Trimming took 5 bases from V and 1 from J; bases not matched to a gene: 4. Germline V gene sequence: CDR1 SGHVS, CDR2 FNYEAQ. There are 15 residues in the CDR3. For the CDR3, the DNA is TGTGCCAGCAGCCTGGACAGGGGGAGGAACACTGAAGCTTTCTTT. Translation gives CASSLDRGRNTEAFF.

This clonotype was observed at least ten times. The CDR3 is CASSGRTSGYNEQFF. In nucleotides, the CDR3 is TGCGCCAGCAGCGGAAGGACTAGCGGGTACAATGAGCAGTTCTTC. The chain combines TRBV5-1 with TRBJ2-1, with 11 bases identical to TRBD2. This CDR3 is 15 amino acids long. The trim removed 4 bases at V and 4 bases at J, leaving 4 bases unmatched. The V gene's germline CDR1 is SGHRS and CDR2 YFSETQ.

This clonotype was counted at least ten times. The rearrangement joins TRBV7-9 to TRBJ2-7, with 9 bases matching TRBD1. In germline, CDR1 is SEHNR, CDR2 FQNEAQ (reference sequence). The trim removed 5 bases at V and 2 bases at J, leaving 7 bases unmatched. The length of the CDR3 is 15 residues. The CDR3 loop reads CASSPGTGLTYEQYF. The CDR3 bases are TGTGCCAGCAGCCCCGGGACAGGGCTGACCTACGAGCAGTACTTC.

This clonotype was seen ten or more times. This sequence joins TRBV20-1 and TRBJ2-1; 9 bases align to TRBD2. The germline V gene has CDR1 DFQATT and CDR2 SNEGSKA (reference sequence). Trimming took 4 bases from V and 9 from J; bases not matched to a gene: 7. This CDR3 is 13 amino acids long. CDR3 bases: TGCAGTGCTATCCGGACTAGCGTGAGTGAGCAGTTCTTC. Translating it yields CSAIRTSVSEQFF.

This clonotype was detected ten times or more. The chain joins TRBV7-8 to TRBJ2-1; D uncertain. Germline V CDR1 and CDR2: SGHVS, FQNEAQ. The length of the CDR3 is 14 residues. V was trimmed by 3 bases and J by 4 bases, leaving 10 bases between them. The CDR3 is CASSFSGLYNEQFF. The CDR3 DNA follows: TGTGCCAGCAGCTTTAGTGGTCTTTACAATGAGCAGTTCTTC.

In this sample, this clonotype turned up many times. The genes are TRBV2 and TRBJ2-2; 11 bases align to TRBD2. This CDR3 is built from 13 residues. The V gene end was trimmed by 8 bases and the J gene end by 4 bases; junction bases not matched to a gene: 0. Germline CDR1 is SNHLY and CDR2 is FYNNEI. CDR3 coding DNA: TGTGCCAGCGGGACTAGCGGCACCGGGGAGCTGTTTTTT. Protein: CASGTSGTGELFF.

This clonotype was observed at least ten times. J is TRBJ2-5 and V is TRBV9, with a weak D call TRBD1 (6 bases). Germline lookup yields CDR1 SGDLS and CDR2 YYNGEE. V lost 7 bases, J lost 3 bases, and 16 bases lay in between. This CDR3 spans 14 amino acids. CDR3 DNA: TGTGCCAGCGCCCTGACAGGAATGGAAGAGACCCAGTACTTC. Protein product: CASALTGMEETQYF. Full variable domain (outside the CDR3, taken from reference TRBV9 and TRBJ2-5): DSGVTQTPKHLITATGQRVTLRCSPRSGDLSVYWYQQSLDQGLQFLIQYYNGEERAKGNILERFSAQQFPDLHSELNLSSLELGDSALYFCASALTGMEETQYFGPGTRLLVL.

This clonotype was recorded at least ten times. The V call is TRBV4-3, the J call TRBJ1-2; D remains ambiguous. Germline V gene lookup returns CDR1 LGHNA and CDR2 YSLEER. The CDR3 is 14 residues long. V was trimmed by 0 bases and J by 5 bases, leaving 10 bases between them. CDR3 amino acids: CASSQDQGGYGYTF. The DNA of the CDR3 is TGCGCCAGCAGCCAAGATCAAGGCGGATATGGCTACACCTTC.

This clonotype was detected ten times or more. The chain has TRBV9 and TRBJ2-3, with 10 bases that match TRBD1. This CDR3 contains 15 residues. Germline CDR1 and CDR2: SGDLS and YYNGEE. The ends lost 4 bases at V and 3 bases at J; junction bases unmatched: 5. CDR3 amino acids: CASSSLGQGTDTQYF. DNA for the CDR3: TGTGCCAGCAGCTCTCTGGGACAGGGGACAGATACGCAGTATTTT.

This clonotype came up many times. This chain uses TRBV7-9 with TRBJ2-7, with TRBD1 identical over 9 bases. The CDR3 is 13 residues long. Germline loops: CDR1 SEHNR, CDR2 FQNEAQ (reference sequence). Trimming removed 5 bases from V and 6 bases from J; junction bases left unmatched: 5. The CDR3 loop is CASSIGQGTEQYF. The DNA for the CDR3 is TGTGCCAGCAGCATAGGACAGGGGACCGAGCAGTACTTC.

The table lists this clonotype with many counts. DNA of the CDR3: TGTGCCATCACTGCAGGGGGCCTCATGAACACTGAAGCTTTCTTT. It specifies CAITAGGLMNTEAFF. The V and J genes are TRBV10-3 and TRBJ1-1, with 8 bases lining up with TRBD1. CDR1 and CDR2 from the germline V gene are ENHRY and SYGVKD. Trimming cost V 7 bases and J 0 bases; bases outside gene matches: 7. The CDR3 runs 15 residues.

There are many counts of this clonotype. The chain joins TRBV29-1 to TRBJ2-3; possible D gene TRBD1, 6 bases. CDR3 length: 13 residues. Germline V gene lookup returns CDR1 SQVTM and CDR2 ANQGSEA. The CDR3 here is CSAGEGTQITQYF. CDR3 coding DNA: TGCAGTGCAGGGGAAGGAACGCAGATAACGCAGTATTTT.

This clonotype was counted ten times or more. The rearrangement links TRBV29-1 to TRBJ2-3; 7 bases are shared with TRBD2. Per the germline V gene, CDR1 is SQVTM and CDR2 is ANQGSEA. Trimming took 6 bases from V and 4 from J; bases not matched to a gene: 13. The length of the CDR3 is 15 residues. The CDR3: CSVVVPSGGADTQYF. DNA for the CDR3: TGCAGCGTCGTAGTGCCTAGCGGAGGGGCAGATACGCAGTATTTT.

The table lists this clonotype with many counts. One end of the junction is discordant with germline, which a read error may explain. The chain couples TRBV10-3 to TRBJ2-5; no clear D gene. Germline V gene data show CDR1 as ENHRY and CDR2 as SYGVKD. CDR3 length: 12 amino acids. The CDR3 DNA follows: TGTGCCATCGGTGATACCGAAGAGACCCAGTACTTC. The encoded protein is CAIGDTEETQYF.

This clonotype appeared many times. The V gene is TRBV20-1, the J gene TRBJ2-7; D is undetermined. In germline, CDR1 is DFQATT, CDR2 SNEGSKA (reference sequence). This CDR3 contains 12 residues. The V and J ends lost 1 base and 3 bases respectively, with 7 bases between them. CDR3 DNA sequence: TGCAGTGCTAGAGGCCTTCACTACGAGCAGTACTTC. Translation: CSARGLHYEQYF.

This clonotype came up many times. The V call is TRBV20-1, the J call TRBJ2-1; D is undetermined. Trimming took off 0 bases at V and 12 bases at J, with 6 bases between the two ends. Germline V gene data show CDR1 as DFQATT and CDR2 as SNEGSKA (reference sequence). This CDR3 comprises 10 residues. CDR3 in DNA: TGCAGTGCTAGAGATTATCGGCAGTTCTTC. Encoded protein: CSARDYRQFF.

This clonotype was counted many times. The chain combines TRBV29-1 with TRBJ2-1; D tentatively reads TRBD1 or TRBD2 (5 bases each). In germline, CDR1 is SQVTM, CDR2 ANQGSEA. The CDR3 consists of 14 residues. The V gene lost 7 bases and the J gene lost 0 bases, with 13 bases spanning the gap. Here the CDR3 DNA reads TGCAGCGGGGGGACGGTTAGCTCCTACAATGAGCAGTTCTTC. It encodes CSGGTVSSYNEQFF.